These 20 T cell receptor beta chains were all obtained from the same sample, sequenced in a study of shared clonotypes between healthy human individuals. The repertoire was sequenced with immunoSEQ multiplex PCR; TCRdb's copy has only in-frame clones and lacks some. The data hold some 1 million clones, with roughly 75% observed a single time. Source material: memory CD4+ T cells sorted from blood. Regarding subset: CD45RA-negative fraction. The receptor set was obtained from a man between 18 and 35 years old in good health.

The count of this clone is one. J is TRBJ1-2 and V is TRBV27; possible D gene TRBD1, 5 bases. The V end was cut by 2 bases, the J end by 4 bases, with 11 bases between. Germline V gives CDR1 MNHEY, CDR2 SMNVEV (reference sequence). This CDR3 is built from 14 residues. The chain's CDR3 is CASSLGAAFYGYTF. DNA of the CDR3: TGTGCCAGCAGTTTAGGGGCAGCATTCTATGGCTACACCTTC.

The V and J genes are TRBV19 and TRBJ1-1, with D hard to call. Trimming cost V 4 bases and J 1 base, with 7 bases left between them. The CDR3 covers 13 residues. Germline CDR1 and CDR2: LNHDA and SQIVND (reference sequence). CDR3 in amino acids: CASSRLANTEAFF. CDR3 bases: TGTGCCAGTAGTAGACTGGCGAACACTGAAGCTTTCTTT.

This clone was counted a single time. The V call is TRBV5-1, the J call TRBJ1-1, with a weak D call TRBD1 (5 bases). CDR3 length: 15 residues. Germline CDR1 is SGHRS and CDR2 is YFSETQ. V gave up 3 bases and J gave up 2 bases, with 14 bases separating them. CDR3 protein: CASSSTGDRNTEAFF. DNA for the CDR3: TGCGCCAGCAGCTCGACTGGGGACCGAAACACTGAAGCTTTCTTT. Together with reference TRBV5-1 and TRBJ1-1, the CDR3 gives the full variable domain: KAGVTQTPRYLIKTRGQQVTLSCSPISGHRSVSWYQQTPGQGLQFLFEYFSETQRNKGNFPGRFSGRQFSNSRSEMNVSTLELGDSALYLCASSSTGDRNTEAFFGQGTRLTVV.

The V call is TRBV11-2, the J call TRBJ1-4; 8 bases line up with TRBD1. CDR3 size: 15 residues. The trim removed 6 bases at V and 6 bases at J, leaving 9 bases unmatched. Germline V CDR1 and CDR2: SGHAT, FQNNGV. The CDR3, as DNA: TGTGCCAGCAGTAATTACCAGGGGGCCTATGAAAAACTGTTTTTT. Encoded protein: CASSNYQGAYEKLFF. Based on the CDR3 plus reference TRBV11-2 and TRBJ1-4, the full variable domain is EAGVAQSPRYKIIEKRQSVAFWCNPISGHATLYWYQQILGQGPKLLIQFQNNGVVDDSQLPKDRFSAERLKGVDSTLKIQPAKLEDSAVYLCASSNYQGAYEKLFFGSGTQLSVL.

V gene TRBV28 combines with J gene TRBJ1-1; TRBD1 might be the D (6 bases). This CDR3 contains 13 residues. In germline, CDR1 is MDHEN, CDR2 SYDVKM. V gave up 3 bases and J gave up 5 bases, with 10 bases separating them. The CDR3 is CASSLGRGTEAFF. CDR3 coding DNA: TGTGCCAGCAGTTTGGGAAGGGGGACTGAAGCTTTCTTT.

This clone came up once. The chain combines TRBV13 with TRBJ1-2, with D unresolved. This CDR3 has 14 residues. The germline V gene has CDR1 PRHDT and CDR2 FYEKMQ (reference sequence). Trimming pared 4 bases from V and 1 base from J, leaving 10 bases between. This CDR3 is CASSYNPDNYGYTF. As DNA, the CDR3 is TGTGCCAGCAGCTATAACCCCGATAACTATGGCTACACCTTC.

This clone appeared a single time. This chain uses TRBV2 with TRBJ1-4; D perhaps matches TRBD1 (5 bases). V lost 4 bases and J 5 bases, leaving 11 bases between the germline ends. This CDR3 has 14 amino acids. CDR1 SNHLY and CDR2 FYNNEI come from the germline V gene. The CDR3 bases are TGTGCCAGCAGTGTGGGACCCCTGAATGAAAAACTGTTTTTT. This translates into CASSVGPLNEKLFF.

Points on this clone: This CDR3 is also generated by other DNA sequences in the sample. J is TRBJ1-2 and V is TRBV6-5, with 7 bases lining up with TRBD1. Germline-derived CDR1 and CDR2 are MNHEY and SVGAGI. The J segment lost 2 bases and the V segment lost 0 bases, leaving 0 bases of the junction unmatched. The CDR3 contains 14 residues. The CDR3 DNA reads TGTGCCAGCAGTTACTCGACAGGGAACTATGGCTACACCTTC. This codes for CASSYSTGNYGYTF.

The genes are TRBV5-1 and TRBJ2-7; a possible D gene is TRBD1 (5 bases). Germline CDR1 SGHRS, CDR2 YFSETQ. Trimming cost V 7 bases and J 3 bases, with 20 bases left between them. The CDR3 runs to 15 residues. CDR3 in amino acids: CASASGKVGHYEQYF. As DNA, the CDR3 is TGCGCCAGCGCCTCAGGGAAGGTGGGCCACTACGAGCAGTACTTC.

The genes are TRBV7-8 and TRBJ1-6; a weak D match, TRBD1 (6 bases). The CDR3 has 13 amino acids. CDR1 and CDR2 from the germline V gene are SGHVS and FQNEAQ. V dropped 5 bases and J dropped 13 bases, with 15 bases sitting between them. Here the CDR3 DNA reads TGTGCCAGCAGCCCCAGGGAGGGGGTTCCCCTCCACTTT. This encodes CASSPREGVPLHF.

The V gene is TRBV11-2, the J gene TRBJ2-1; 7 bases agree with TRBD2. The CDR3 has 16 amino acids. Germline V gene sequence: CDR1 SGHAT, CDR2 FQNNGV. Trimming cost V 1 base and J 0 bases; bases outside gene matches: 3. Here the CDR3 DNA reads TGTGCCAGCAGCTTAGGCCGCGGGAGCTCCTACAATGAGCAGTTCTTC. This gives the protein CASSLGRGSSYNEQFF.

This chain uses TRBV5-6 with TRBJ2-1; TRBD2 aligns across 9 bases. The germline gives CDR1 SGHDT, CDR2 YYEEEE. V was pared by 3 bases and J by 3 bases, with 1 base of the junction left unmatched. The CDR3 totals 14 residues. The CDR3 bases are TGTGCCAGCAGCTCGACTAGCGGCTACAATGAGCAGTTCTTC. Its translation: CASSSTSGYNEQFF.

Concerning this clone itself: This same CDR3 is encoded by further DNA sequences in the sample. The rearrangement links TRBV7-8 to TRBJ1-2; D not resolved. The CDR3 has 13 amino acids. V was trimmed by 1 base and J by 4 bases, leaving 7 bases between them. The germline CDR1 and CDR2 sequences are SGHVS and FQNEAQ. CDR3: CASSLEGTYGYTF. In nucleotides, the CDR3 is TGTGCCAGCAGCTTAGAAGGAACCTATGGCTACACCTTC.

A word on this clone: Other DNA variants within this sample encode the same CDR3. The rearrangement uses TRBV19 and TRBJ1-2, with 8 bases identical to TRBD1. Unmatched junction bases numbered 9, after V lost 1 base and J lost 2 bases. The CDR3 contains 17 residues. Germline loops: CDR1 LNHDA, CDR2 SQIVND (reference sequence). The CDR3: CASSIGDRGRPNYGYTF. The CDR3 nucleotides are TGTGCCAGTAGTATAGGTGACAGGGGCCGCCCCAACTATGGCTACACCTTC.

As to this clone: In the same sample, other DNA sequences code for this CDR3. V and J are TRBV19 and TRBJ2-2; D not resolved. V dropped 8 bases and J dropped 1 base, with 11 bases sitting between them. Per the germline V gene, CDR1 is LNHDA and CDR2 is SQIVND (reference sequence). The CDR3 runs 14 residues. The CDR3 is CASSITRNTGELFF. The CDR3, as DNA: TGTGCCAGTTCCATAACAAGGAACACCGGGGAGCTGTTTTTT.

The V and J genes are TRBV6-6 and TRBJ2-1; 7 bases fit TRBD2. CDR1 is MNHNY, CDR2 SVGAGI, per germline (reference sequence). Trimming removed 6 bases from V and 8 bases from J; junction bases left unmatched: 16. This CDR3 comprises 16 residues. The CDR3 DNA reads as TGTGCCAGCAGCTTATTCGGGGGGAAAACAAACGATGAGCAGTTCTTC. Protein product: CASSLFGGKTNDEQFF.

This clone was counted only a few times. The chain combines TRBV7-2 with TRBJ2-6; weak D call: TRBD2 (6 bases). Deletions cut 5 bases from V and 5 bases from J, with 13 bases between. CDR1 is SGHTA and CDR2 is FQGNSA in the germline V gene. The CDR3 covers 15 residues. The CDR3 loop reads CASSPVGGRANVLTF. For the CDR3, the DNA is TGTGCCAGCAGCCCCGTGGGGGGTAGGGCCAACGTCCTGACTTTC.

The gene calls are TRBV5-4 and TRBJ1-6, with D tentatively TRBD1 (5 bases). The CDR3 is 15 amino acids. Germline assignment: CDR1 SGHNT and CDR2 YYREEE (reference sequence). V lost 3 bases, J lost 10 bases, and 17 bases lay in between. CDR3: CASSSGWEAGSPLHF. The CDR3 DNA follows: TGTGCCAGCAGCTCGGGGTGGGAGGCAGGGTCACCCCTCCACTTT.

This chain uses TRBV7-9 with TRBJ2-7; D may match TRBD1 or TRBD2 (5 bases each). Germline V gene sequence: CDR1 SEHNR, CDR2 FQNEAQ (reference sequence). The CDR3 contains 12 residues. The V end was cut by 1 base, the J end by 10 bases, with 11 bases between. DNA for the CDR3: TGTGCCAGCAGCTTAGGTGGGACCCGACAGTACTTC. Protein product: CASSLGGTRQYF.

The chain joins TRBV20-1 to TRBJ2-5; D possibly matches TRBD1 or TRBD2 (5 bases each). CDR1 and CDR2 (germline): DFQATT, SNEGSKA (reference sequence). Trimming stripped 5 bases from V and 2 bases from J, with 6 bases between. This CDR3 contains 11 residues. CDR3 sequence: CSAGGQETQYF. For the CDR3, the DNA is TGCAGTGCTGGGGGTCAAGAGACCCAGTACTTC.